The 12 T cell receptor beta chains given below trace back to one sample, sequenced in a study of vaccination effects on CD4 cells after COVID-19. With the ViraFEST assay, the study expanded antigen-specific CD4+ T cells using viral peptide pools, then sequenced them. Culture lasted roughly 9 days before CD4+ T cell isolation. Vaccination of participants consisted of two doses of either the BNT162b2 or mRNA-1273 vaccine. TCRdb's table, derived via immunoSEQ multiplex PCR, lists solely in-frame clones and lacks some. The table includes 70,000 to 85,000 clones, approximately 80% detected once. These receptors have no known antigen. The sample in question was CD4+ T cells from PBMCs cultured with HCoV-229E spike peptides, obtained after COVID-19 vaccination. The receptors here all came from a human donor who received a COVID-19 vaccine.

This clone has a handful of counts. The J gene is TRBJ1-4, the V gene TRBV4-2; D might be TRBD1 (5 bases). The length of the CDR3 is 16 residues. Between the trimmed V and J ends, which lost 1 base and 8 bases, there was a span of 17 bases. Germline CDR1 LGHNA, CDR2 YNFKEQ. The CDR3 region is CASSQARGGDLEKLFF. For the CDR3, the DNA is TGTGCCAGCAGCCAAGCTCGAGGAGGGGATTTGGAAAAACTGTTTTTT.

V gene TRBV9 combines with J gene TRBJ1-1; the match to TRBD1 covers 7 bases. CDR3 size: 14 residues. With V trimmed by 4 bases and J by 4 bases, 7 bases remained unmatched. Per the germline V gene, CDR1 is SGDLS and CDR2 is YYNGEE. This chain's CDR3 is CASSRTGWGTEAFF. The CDR3 DNA is TGTGCCAGCAGCAGGACAGGTTGGGGCACTGAAGCTTTCTTT.

The chain has TRBV5-1 and TRBJ2-2; 11 bases map to TRBD2. Germline V CDR1 and CDR2: SGHRS, YFSETQ. The length of the CDR3 is 17 residues. V lost 2 bases and J lost 0; bases outside the gene matches: 3. In nucleotides, the CDR3 is TGCGCCAGCAGCTTCCTAGCGGGGGGTACGAACACCGGGGAGCTGTTTTTT. Residues: CASSFLAGGTNTGELFF.

This chain connects TRBV7-2 to TRBJ2-2; 7 bases are a match to TRBD1. Per germline, CDR1 SGHTA and CDR2 FQGNSA. The J segment lost 4 bases and the V segment lost 5 bases, leaving 4 bases of the junction unmatched. The CDR3 is 14 amino acids. The CDR3 reads CASSVQGITGELFF. DNA of the CDR3: TGTGCCAGCAGCGTACAGGGGATCACCGGGGAGCTGTTTTTT. The variable domain in full, with the rest retrieved from reference TRBV7-2 and TRBJ2-2, is GAGVSQSPSNKVTEKGKDVELRCDPISGHTALYWYRQSLGQGLEFLIYFQGNSAPDKSGLPSDRFSAERTGGSVSTLTIQRTQQEDSAVYLCASSVQGITGELFFGEGSRLTVL.

This chain uses TRBV5-6 with TRBJ2-1; weak D call: TRBD2 (5 bases). The germline V gene encodes CDR1 SGHDT and CDR2 YYEEEE. The CDR3 extends over 14 amino acids. Trimming pared 0 bases from V and 8 bases from J, leaving 12 bases between. DNA for the CDR3: TGTGCCAGCAGCTTGGCTAGCAGTGCCCATGAGCAGTTCTTC. Protein sequence: CASSLASSAHEQFF.

The gene calls are TRBV10-2 and TRBJ1-2, with a weak D call TRBD1 (6 bases). Germline V lookup: CDR1 WSHSY, CDR2 SAAADI. The V end was cut by 2 bases, the J end by 5 bases, with 15 bases between. This CDR3 comprises 15 residues. The CDR3 bases are TGCGCCAGCAGTGAGCCGGGAAGGGGGGGGTATGGCTACACCTTC. Translation gives CASSEPGRGGYGYTF.

Comments on this clone: Different DNA sequences within this sample yield the same CDR3. The chain uses TRBV2 and TRBJ2-7, with D hard to call. The CDR3 has 11 amino acids. Per germline, CDR1 SNHLY and CDR2 FYNNEI. The V end was cut by 7 bases, the J end by 3 bases, with 7 bases between. The CDR3: CASKDNYEQYV. The CDR3 region has the DNA TGTGCCAGCAAAGACAACTACGAGCAGTACGTC.

The chain recombines TRBV28 with TRBJ1-2, with D possibly TRBD1 on 5 matching bases. The germline CDR1 and CDR2 sequences are MDHEN and SYDVKM. V was trimmed by 5 bases and J by 4 bases, leaving 11 bases between them. The CDR3 length is 13 residues. The CDR3 protein is CASSGPGAYGYTF. The DNA for the CDR3 is TGTGCCAGCAGTGGACCCGGGGCCTATGGCTACACCTTC.

The chain carries TRBV6-5 and TRBJ2-7; D gene ambiguous. The V and J ends lost 7 bases and 1 base respectively, with 11 bases between them. The CDR3 extends over 13 amino acids. In germline, CDR1 is MNHEY, CDR2 SVGAGI. CDR3 region: CASTPGGSYEQYV. In DNA, the CDR3 is TGTGCCAGCACCCCAGGTGGGTCCTACGAGCAGTACGTC.

This chain joins TRBV20-1 and TRBJ2-3, with a possible D match to TRBD1 (5 bases). Germline V gene data show CDR1 as DFQATT and CDR2 as SNEGSKA (reference sequence). This CDR3 has 11 residues. V was shortened by 5 bases and J by 9 bases, with 12 bases between the two germline ends. In DNA, the CDR3 is TGCAGTGCTCAAAGGGGTCTCACGCAGTATTTT. Protein product: CSAQRGLTQYF.

The chain carries TRBV7-9 and TRBJ2-3; D is possibly TRBD1 (8 bases). V was shortened by 1 base and J by 6 bases, with 20 bases between the two germline ends. Germline V gene sequence: CDR1 SEHNR, CDR2 FQNEAQ (reference sequence). The CDR3 length is 17 residues. CDR3 sequence: CASSLVGLDREGDTQYF. The DNA for the CDR3 is TGTGCCAGCAGCTTAGTTGGCCTGGACAGGGAGGGGGATACGCAGTATTTT.

The chain uses TRBV30 and TRBJ1-1, with 9 bases that match TRBD1. Germline lookup yields CDR1 GTSNPN and CDR2 SVGIG (reference sequence). CDR3 length: 14 amino acids. Unmatched junction bases numbered 12, after V lost 2 bases and J lost 11 bases. The CDR3 sequence: CAWSYNRGLQGAFF. The CDR3 nucleotides are TGTGCCTGGAGTTACAACAGGGGGCTTCAGGGCGCTTTCTTT.